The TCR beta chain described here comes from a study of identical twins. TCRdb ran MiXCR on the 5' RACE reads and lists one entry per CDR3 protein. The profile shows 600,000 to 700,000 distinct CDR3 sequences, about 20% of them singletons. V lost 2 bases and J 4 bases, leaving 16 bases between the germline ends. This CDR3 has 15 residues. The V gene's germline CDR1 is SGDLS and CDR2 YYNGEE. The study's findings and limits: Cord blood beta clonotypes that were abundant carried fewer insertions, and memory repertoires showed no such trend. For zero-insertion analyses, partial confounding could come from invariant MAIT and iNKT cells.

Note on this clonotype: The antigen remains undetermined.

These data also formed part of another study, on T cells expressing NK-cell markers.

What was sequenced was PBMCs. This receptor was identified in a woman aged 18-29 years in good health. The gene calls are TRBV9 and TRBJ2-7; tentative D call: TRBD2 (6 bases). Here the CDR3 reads CASSVDGTPGYEQYF. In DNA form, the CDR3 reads TGTGCCAGCAGCGTGGACGGGACTCCAGGTTACGAGCAGTACTTC.